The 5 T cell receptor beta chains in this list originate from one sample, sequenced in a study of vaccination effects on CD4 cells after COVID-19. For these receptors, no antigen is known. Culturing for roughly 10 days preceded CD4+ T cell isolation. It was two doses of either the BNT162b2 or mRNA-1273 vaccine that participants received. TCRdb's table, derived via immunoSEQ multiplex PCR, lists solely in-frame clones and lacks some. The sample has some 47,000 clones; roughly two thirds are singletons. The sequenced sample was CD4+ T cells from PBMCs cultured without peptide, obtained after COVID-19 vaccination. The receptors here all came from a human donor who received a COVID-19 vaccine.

CDR3 in DNA: TGTGCCAGCAGCTCGCGGTCCGGGACAGGGATTACTAACTATGGCTACACCTTC. Its protein product is CASSSRSGTGITNYGYTF. This chain connects TRBV3-1 (or the pseudogene TRBV3-2) to TRBJ1-2; 9 positions match TRBD1. The V and J ends lost 5 bases and 0 bases, in that order; junction bases with no gene match: 13. Germline V gene lookup returns CDR1 LGHDT and CDR2 YNNKEL (reference sequence). The CDR3 sequence is 18 residues long.

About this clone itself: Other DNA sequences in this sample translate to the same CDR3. In DNA, the CDR3 is TGCGCCAGCAGCCAAGACAGGGGGCAGGAAAAACTGTTTTTT. This encodes CASSQDRGQEKLFF. The chain uses TRBV4-1 and TRBJ1-4, with 8 bases fitting TRBD1. CDR3 length equals 14 residues. After removal of 0 bases from V and 8 bases from J, the junction contained 2 bases not matched to a gene. Germline values: CDR1 MGHRA, CDR2 YSYEKL.

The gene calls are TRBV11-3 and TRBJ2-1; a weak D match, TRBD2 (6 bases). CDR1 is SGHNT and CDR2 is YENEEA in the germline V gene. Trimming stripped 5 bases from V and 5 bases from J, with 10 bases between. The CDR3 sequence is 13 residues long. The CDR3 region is CASSRDFNNEQFF. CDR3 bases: TGTGCCAGCAGCCGGGACTTTAACAATGAGCAGTTCTTC.

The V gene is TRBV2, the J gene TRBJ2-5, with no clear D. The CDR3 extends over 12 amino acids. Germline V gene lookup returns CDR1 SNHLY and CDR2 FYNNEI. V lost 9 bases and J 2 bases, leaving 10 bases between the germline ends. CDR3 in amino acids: CASVRDQETQYF. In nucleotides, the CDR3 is TGTGCCAGTGTCCGAGATCAAGAGACCCAGTACTTC. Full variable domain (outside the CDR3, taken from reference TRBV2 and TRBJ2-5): EPEVTQTPSHQVTQMGQEVILRCVPISNHLYFYWYRQILGQKVEFLVSFYNNEISEKSEIFDDQFSVERPDGSNFTLKIRSTKLEDSAMYFCASVRDQETQYFGPGTRLLVL.

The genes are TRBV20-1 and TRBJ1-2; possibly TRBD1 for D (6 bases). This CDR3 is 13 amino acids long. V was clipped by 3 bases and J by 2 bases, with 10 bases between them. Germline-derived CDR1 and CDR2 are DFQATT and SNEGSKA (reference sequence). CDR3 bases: TGCAGTGCTAGTCCCGACAGGAACTATGGCTACACCTTC. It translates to CSASPDRNYGYTF.